This T cell receptor (beta chain) was identified in a study of blood T cells in healthy people across ages. The CDR3 runs 16 residues. V was pared by 1 base and J by 9 bases, with 20 bases between. CDR1 SGHKS and CDR2 YYEKEE come from the germline V gene (reference sequence). Primers used in a second PCR of about 7 to 12 cycles were a sample-barcoded 5' primer and a J-beta primer mix. TCRdb reprocessed the 5' RACE reads with MiXCR, giving one entry per CDR3 protein. The sample comprises around 1,500,000 distinct CDR3 sequences, about 43% of which are singletons, and 7.9% rests with the top ten. Sample: blood. The J gene is TRBJ2-1, the V gene TRBV5-5; no definite D call. The clonotype comes from a woman in her late teens or twenties in good health. CDR3 nucleotide sequence: TGTGCCAGCAGCTTGTTTCGCTCATCGGGTGTGGGTGAGCAGTTCTTC. Translated: CASSLFRSSGVGEQFF.